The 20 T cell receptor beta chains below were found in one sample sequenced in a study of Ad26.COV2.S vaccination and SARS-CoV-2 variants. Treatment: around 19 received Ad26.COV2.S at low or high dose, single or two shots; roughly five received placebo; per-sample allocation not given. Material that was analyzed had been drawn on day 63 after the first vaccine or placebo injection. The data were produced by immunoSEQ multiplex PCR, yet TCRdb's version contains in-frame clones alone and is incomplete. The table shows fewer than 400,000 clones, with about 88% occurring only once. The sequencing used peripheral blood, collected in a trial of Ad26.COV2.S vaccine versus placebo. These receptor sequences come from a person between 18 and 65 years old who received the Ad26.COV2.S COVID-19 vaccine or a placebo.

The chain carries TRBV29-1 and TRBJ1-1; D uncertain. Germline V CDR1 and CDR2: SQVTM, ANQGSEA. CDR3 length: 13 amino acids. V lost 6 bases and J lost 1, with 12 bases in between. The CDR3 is CSVRSQANTEAFF. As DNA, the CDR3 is TGCAGCGTCCGATCCCAGGCGAACACTGAAGCTTTCTTT.

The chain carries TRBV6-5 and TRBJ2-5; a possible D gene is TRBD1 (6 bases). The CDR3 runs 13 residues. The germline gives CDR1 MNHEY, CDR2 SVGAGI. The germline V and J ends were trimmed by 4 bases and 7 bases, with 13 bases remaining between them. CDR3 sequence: CASSSGAGGTQYF. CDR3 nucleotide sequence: TGTGCCAGCAGTTCAGGGGCGGGTGGGACCCAGTACTTC.

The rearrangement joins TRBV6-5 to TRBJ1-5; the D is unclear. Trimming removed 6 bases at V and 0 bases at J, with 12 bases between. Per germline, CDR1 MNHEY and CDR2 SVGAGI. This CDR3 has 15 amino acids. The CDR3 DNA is TGTGCCAGCAGGGATACAGCTTATAGCAATCAGCCCCAGCATTTT. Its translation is CASRDTAYSNQPQHF.

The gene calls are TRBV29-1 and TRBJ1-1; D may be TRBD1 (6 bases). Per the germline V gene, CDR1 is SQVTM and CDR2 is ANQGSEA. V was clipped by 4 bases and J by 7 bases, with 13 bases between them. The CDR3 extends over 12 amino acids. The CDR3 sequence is CSVGRGAFEAFF. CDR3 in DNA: TGCAGCGTTGGACGGGGGGCCTTTGAAGCTTTCTTT.

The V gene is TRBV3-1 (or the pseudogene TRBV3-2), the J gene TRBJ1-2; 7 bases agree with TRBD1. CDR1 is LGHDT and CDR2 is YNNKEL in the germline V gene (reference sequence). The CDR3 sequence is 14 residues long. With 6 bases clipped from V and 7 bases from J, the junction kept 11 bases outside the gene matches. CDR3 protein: CASRSEGALSGYTF. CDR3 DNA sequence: TGTGCCAGCAGGTCCGAGGGGGCTTTATCTGGCTACACCTTC.

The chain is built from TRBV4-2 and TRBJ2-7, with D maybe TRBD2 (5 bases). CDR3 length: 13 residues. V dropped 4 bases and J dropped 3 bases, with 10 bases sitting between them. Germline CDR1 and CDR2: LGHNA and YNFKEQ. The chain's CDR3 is CASSRDYNYEQYF. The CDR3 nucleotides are TGTGCCAGCAGCCGAGACTATAACTACGAGCAGTACTTC.

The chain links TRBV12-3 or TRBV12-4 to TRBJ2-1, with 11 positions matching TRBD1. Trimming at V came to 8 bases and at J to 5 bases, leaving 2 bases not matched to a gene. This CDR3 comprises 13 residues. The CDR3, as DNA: TGTGCCAGCTGGGGACAGGGGGACAATGAGCAGTTCTTC. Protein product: CASWGQGDNEQFF.

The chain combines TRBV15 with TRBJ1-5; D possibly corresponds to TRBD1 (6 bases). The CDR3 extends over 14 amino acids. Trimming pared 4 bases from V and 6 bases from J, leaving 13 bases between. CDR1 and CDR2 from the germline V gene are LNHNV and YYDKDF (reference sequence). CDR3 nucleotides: TGTGCCACCAGCATCTTACAGGGTAGTCAGCCCCAGCATTTT. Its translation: CATSILQGSQPQHF.

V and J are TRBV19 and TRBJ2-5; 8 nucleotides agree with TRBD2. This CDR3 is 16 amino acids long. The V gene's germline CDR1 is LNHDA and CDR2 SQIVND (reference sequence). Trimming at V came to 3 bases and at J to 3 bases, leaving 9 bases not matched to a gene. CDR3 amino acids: CASSIAQRGKKETQYF. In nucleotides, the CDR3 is TGTGCCAGTAGTATTGCCCAGCGGGGGAAAAAAGAGACCCAGTACTTC. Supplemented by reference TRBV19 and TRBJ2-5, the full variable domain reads DGGITQSPKYLFRKEGQNVTLSCEQNLNHDAMYWYRQDPGQGLRLIYYSQIVNDFQKGDIAEGYSVSREKKESFPLTVTSAQKNPTAFYLCASSIAQRGKKETQYFGPGTRLLVL.

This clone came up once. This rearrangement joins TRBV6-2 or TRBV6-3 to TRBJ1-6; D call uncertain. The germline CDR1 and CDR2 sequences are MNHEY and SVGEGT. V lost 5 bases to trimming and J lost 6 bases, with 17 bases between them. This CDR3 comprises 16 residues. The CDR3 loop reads CASSDKWQAINSPLHF. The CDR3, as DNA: TGTGCCAGCAGTGATAAATGGCAGGCGATTAATTCACCCCTCCACTTT.

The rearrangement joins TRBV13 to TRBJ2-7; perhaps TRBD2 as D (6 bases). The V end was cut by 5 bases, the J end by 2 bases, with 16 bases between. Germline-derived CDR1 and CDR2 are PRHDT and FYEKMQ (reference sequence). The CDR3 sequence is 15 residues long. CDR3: CASSPKGAGTYEQYF. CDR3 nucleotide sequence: TGTGCCAGCAGCCCCAAGGGAGCGGGCACCTACGAGCAGTACTTC. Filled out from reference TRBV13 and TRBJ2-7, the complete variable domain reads AAGVIQSPRHLIKEKRETATLKCYPIPRHDTVYWYQQGPGQDPQFLISFYEKMQSDKGSIPDRFSAQQFSDYHSELNMSSLELGDSALYFCASSPKGAGTYEQYFGPGTRLTVT.

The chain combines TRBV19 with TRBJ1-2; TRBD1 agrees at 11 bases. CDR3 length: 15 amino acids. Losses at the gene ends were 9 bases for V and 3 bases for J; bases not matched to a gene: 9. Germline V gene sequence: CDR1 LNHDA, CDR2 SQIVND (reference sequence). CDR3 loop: CASLAGTGGYYGYTF. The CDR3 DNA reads TGTGCCAGCCTAGCAGGGACAGGGGGGTACTATGGCTACACCTTC. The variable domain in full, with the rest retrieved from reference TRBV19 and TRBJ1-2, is DGGITQSPKYLFRKEGQNVTLSCEQNLNHDAMYWYRQDPGQGLRLIYYSQIVNDFQKGDIAEGYSVSREKKESFPLTVTSAQKNPTAFYLCASLAGTGGYYGYTFGSGTRLTVV.

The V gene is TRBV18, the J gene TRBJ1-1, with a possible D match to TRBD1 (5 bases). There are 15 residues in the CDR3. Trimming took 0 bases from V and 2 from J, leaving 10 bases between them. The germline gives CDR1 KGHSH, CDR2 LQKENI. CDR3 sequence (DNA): TGTGCCAGCTCACCACCGTTGGGGGGAAACACTGAAGCTTTCTTT. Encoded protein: CASSPPLGGNTEAFF.

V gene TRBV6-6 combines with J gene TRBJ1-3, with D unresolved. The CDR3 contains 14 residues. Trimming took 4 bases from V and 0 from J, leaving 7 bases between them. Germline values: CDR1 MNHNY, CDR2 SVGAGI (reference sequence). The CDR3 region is CASSLRSSGNTIYF. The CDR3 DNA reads TGTGCCAGCAGTTTGCGCTCCTCTGGAAACACCATATATTTT.

This chain's CDR3 is CAWSGVLGDTQYF. The CDR3 DNA is TGTGCCTGGAGTGGGGTATTGGGAGATACGCAGTATTTT. This chain joins TRBV30 and TRBJ2-3; D uncertain. Germline V gene lookup returns CDR1 GTSNPN and CDR2 SVGIG (reference sequence). This CDR3 has 13 amino acids. The V end was cut by 1 base, the J end by 5 bases, with 10 bases between.

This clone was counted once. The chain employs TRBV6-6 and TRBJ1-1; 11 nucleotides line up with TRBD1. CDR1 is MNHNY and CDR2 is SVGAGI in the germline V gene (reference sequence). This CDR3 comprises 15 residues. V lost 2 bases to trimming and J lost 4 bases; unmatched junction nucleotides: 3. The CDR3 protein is CASSYAGTGGTEAFF. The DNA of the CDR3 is TGTGCCAGCAGTTACGCGGGGACAGGGGGCACTGAAGCTTTCTTT.

This chain's CDR3 is CASSGRQGWGTEAFF. The DNA of the CDR3 is TGTGCCAGCAGCGGCCGACAGGGCTGGGGCACTGAAGCTTTCTTT. The rearrangement joins TRBV21-1 to TRBJ1-1; the tabulated D call, TRBD1, remains unverified against the DNA. TRBV21-1 is a pseudogene. The CDR3 contains 15 residues.

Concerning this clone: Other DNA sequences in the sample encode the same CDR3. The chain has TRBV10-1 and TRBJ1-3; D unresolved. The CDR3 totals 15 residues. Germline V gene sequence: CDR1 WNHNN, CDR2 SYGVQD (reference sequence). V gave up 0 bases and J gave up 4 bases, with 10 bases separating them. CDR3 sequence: CASSESSGVGNTIYF. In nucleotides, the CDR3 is TGCGCCAGCAGTGAGTCGTCGGGTGTAGGAAACACCATATATTTT.

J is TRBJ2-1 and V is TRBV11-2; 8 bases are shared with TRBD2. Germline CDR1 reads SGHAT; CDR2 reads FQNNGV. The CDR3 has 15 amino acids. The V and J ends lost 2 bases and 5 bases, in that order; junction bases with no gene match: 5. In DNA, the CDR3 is TGTGCCAGCAGCTTATCCAGCGGGGGCCACAATGAGCAGTTCTTC. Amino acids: CASSLSSGGHNEQFF.

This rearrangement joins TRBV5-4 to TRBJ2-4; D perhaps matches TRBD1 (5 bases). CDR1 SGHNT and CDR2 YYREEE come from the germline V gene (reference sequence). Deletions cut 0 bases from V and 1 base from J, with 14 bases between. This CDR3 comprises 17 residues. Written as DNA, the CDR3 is TGTGCCAGCAGCTTGGTTGAAGTGTGGGGCGCCAAAAACATTCAGTACTTC. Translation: CASSLVEVWGAKNIQYF. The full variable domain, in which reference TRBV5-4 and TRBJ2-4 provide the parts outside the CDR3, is ETGVTQSPTHLIKTRGQQVTLRCSSQSGHNTVSWYQQALGQGPQFIFQYYREEENGRGNFPPRFSGLQFPNYSSELNVNALELDDSALYLCASSLVEVWGAKNIQYFGAGTRLSVL.